This T cell receptor beta chain derives from a study of T cell repertoires in cytomegalovirus infection. With respect to this clonotype: The antigen is unknown.

The V end was cut by 3 bases, the J end by 2 bases, with 12 bases between. The CDR3 length is 15 residues. CDR1 SGHTA and CDR2 FQGNSA come from the germline V gene. TCRdb ran MiXCR on the reads and lists one entry per CDR3 protein. This sample carries 200,000 or so distinct CDR3 sequences, less than 50% of them seen once, and the ten largest clones take 59%. The source was CD8+ T cells from cultured PBMCs, collected from culture after CMV antigen stimulation. The chain uses TRBV7-2 and TRBJ2-3; D is unclear. The clonotype was recovered from a human donor in good health (CMV status not recorded). Some clones in this sample may be carry-over from other donors' samples. The CDR3 is CASSFGFGDTDTQYF. The CDR3 nucleotides are TGTGCCAGCAGCTTCGGATTTGGGGACACAGATACGCAGTATTTT.